Listed here are 23 T cell receptor beta chains from one sample, sequenced in a study of blood T cell repertoires in COVID-19. Only in-frame clones appear in the TCRdb table, and some are missing; sequencing was by immunoSEQ multiplex PCR. The table lists roughly 290,000 clones, roughly 85% of them singletons, with around 5.8% in the top ten. Specimen: PBMCs or T cells enriched from blood (not recorded which). The receptor set was obtained from a woman in her thirties or forties who had recovered from COVID-19.

The chain uses TRBV7-9 and TRBJ1-3; maybe TRBD1 (6 bases). V was shortened by 5 bases and J by 2 bases, with 16 bases between the two germline ends. CDR3 length equals 16 residues. CDR1 SEHNR and CDR2 FQNEAQ come from the germline V gene (reference sequence). The CDR3 nucleotides read TGTGCCAGCAGCGCCCGGGCCGCAGGGGCTGGAAACACCATATATTTT. Protein product: CASSARAAGAGNTIYF.

The chain uses TRBV5-4 and TRBJ1-3; D gene ambiguous. V lost 0 bases and J 0 bases, leaving 7 bases between the germline ends. Germline CDR1 reads SGHNT; CDR2 reads YYREEE (reference sequence). The CDR3 is 15 amino acids. CDR3 DNA sequence: TGTGCCAGCAGCTTGGGCGGGATCTCTGGAAACACCATATATTTT. Its translation: CASSLGGISGNTIYF. The variable domain in full, completed from reference TRBV5-4 and TRBJ1-3, reads ETGVTQSPTHLIKTRGQQVTLRCSSQSGHNTVSWYQQALGQGPQFIFQYYREEENGRGNFPPRFSGLQFPNYSSELNVNALELDDSALYLCASSLGGISGNTIYFGEGSWLTVV.

The chain couples TRBV28 to TRBJ2-7; tentative D call: TRBD1 (6 bases). With 6 bases removed from V and 4 bases from J, the gap between germline ends came to 13 bases. Germline values: CDR1 MDHEN, CDR2 SYDVKM. The CDR3 spans 13 residues. The CDR3 is CASSPRTAYEQYF. The CDR3 DNA reads TGTGCCAGCAGCCCCAGGACAGCTTACGAGCAGTACTTC.

The gene calls are TRBV6-1 and TRBJ2-7; D uncertain. Germline CDR1 is MNHNS and CDR2 is SASEGT. The CDR3 loop spans 13 amino acids. V lost 2 bases and J lost 5, with 10 bases in between. The CDR3 loop reads CASSELRSDEQYF. Written as DNA, the CDR3 is TGTGCCAGCAGTGAATTGAGGTCAGACGAGCAGTACTTC.

This clone was counted once. This chain uses TRBV19 with TRBJ2-1, with TRBD2 as a possible D gene (5 bases). The CDR3 covers 14 residues. V was clipped by 5 bases and J by 3 bases, with 11 bases between them. The V gene's germline CDR1 is LNHDA and CDR2 SQIVND (reference sequence). In nucleotides, the CDR3 is TGTGCCAGTAGTGTGTTCGGGGACTACAATGAGCAGTTCTTC. It encodes CASSVFGDYNEQFF. Complete variable domain (other parts from reference TRBV19 and TRBJ2-1): DGGITQSPKYLFRKEGQNVTLSCEQNLNHDAMYWYRQDPGQGLRLIYYSQIVNDFQKGDIAEGYSVSREKKESFPLTVTSAQKNPTAFYLCASSVFGDYNEQFFGPGTRLTVL.

This clone was seen just once. The chain is built from TRBV18 and TRBJ2-1, with D tentatively TRBD2 (5 bases). The CDR3 contains 12 residues. Germline V lookup: CDR1 KGHSH, CDR2 LQKENI. V lost 6 bases, J lost 9 bases, and 12 bases lay in between. The CDR3 DNA follows: TGTGCCAGCTCCCCCGGGGAGCCTGAGCAGTTCTTC. Its translation: CASSPGEPEQFF.

This chain connects TRBV7-9 to TRBJ2-7, with 8 nucleotides matching TRBD2. Germline V gene lookup returns CDR1 SEHNR and CDR2 FQNEAQ (reference sequence). After removal of 5 bases from V and 3 bases from J, the junction contained 3 bases not matched to a gene. The CDR3 has 13 residues. The CDR3 DNA follows: TGTGCCAGCAGCACCCGGGGGGGCTACGAGCAGTACTTC. Its protein product is CASSTRGGYEQYF.

The chain joins TRBV7-6 to TRBJ1-2; D perhaps matches TRBD1 (5 bases). Germline loops: CDR1 SGHVS, CDR2 FNYEAQ. CDR3 length: 13 amino acids. Trimming took 3 bases from V and 4 from J, leaving 9 bases between them. The CDR3 reads CASSLGGIYGYTF. CDR3 in DNA: TGTGCCAGCAGCTTGGGGGGAATCTATGGCTACACCTTC.

The chain joins TRBV10-3 to TRBJ2-7; tentatively, D is TRBD2 (5 bases). The V and J ends lost 6 bases and 2 bases respectively, with 14 bases between them. The germline V gene encodes CDR1 ENHRY and CDR2 SYGVKD. The CDR3 extends over 14 amino acids. As DNA, the CDR3 is TGTGCCATCAGGGGAGCGGTCCCCGCCTACGAGCAGTACTTC. Amino acid sequence: CAIRGAVPAYEQYF.

This chain joins TRBV5-4 and TRBJ2-5; tentatively, D is TRBD1 (6 bases). CDR1 and CDR2 (germline): SGHNT, YYREEE (reference sequence). V was clipped by 2 bases and J by 2 bases, with 10 bases between them. This CDR3 has 14 amino acids. Here the CDR3 reads CASSFRQVQETQYF. The CDR3 nucleotides are TGTGCCAGCAGCTTCCGACAGGTTCAAGAGACCCAGTACTTC.

The J gene is TRBJ2-1, the V gene TRBV24-1; tentatively, D is TRBD1 (5 bases). Germline values: CDR1 KGHDR, CDR2 SFDVKD. Trimming pared 4 bases from V and 0 bases from J, leaving 12 bases between. The CDR3 totals 16 residues. In DNA form, the CDR3 reads TGTGCCACCAGTGACTCGTGGGGCCCCTCCTACAATGAGCAGTTCTTC. As protein: CATSDSWGPSYNEQFF.

V and J are TRBV4-2 and TRBJ2-5; no clear D. Germline V gene lookup returns CDR1 LGHNA and CDR2 YNFKEQ. The CDR3 loop spans 13 amino acids. Trimming pared 6 bases from V and 3 bases from J, leaving 11 bases between. The CDR3 here is CASRREYEETQYF. DNA for the CDR3: TGTGCCAGCAGACGAGAGTACGAAGAGACCCAGTACTTC.

Comments on this clone: Other nucleotide sequences from this sample produce the same CDR3. This chain links TRBV9 with TRBJ1-1, with D maybe TRBD1 (6 bases). Trimming took off 3 bases at V and 0 bases at J, with 12 bases between the two ends. The CDR3 is made up of 15 amino acids. The germline V gene encodes CDR1 SGDLS and CDR2 YYNGEE. This CDR3 reads CASSGGGQMNTEAFF. As DNA, the CDR3 is TGTGCCAGCAGCGGAGGGGGACAAATGAACACTGAAGCTTTCTTT.

This chain uses TRBV7-2 with TRBJ2-3, with unresolved D. The CDR3 is made up of 15 amino acids. V dropped 1 base and J dropped 1 base, with 9 bases sitting between them. The V gene's germline CDR1 is SGHTA and CDR2 FQGNSA. The CDR3 is CASSLGLGGTDTQYF. The CDR3 bases are TGTGCCAGCAGCTTAGGTTTGGGCGGCACAGATACGCAGTATTTT.

This clone was detected once. This chain connects TRBV25-1 to TRBJ1-5, with D possibly matching TRBD1 (5 bases). V lost 4 bases and J lost 4, with 14 bases in between. The CDR3 totals 15 residues. The germline CDR1 and CDR2 sequences are MGHDK and SYGVNS. This chain's CDR3 is CASSGQGGLNQPQHF. CDR3 sequence (DNA): TGTGCCAGCAGTGGGCAGGGAGGTTTGAATCAGCCCCAGCATTTT. Looking up the rest from reference TRBV25-1 and TRBJ1-5 gives the full variable domain: EADIYQTPRYLVIGTGKKITLECSQTMGHDKMYWYQQDPGMELHLIHYSYGVNSTEKGDLSSESTVSRIRTEHFPLTLESARPSHTSQYLCASSGQGGLNQPQHFGDGTRLSIL.

The chain joins TRBV7-2 to TRBJ2-5, with 7 nucleotides matching TRBD1. Germline V gene data show CDR1 as SGHTA and CDR2 as FQGNSA. The CDR3 contains 15 residues. V was clipped by 4 bases and J by 5 bases; unmatched bases: 10. The CDR3 here is CASSYSGQRLETQYF. The CDR3 nucleotides read TGTGCCAGCAGCTACTCGGGACAGCGGTTGGAGACCCAGTACTTC.

Only a few counts were recorded for this clone. The V gene is TRBV30, the J gene TRBJ2-1; TRBD2 matches 9 bases. The CDR3 has 14 amino acids. V lost 5 bases and J lost 3; bases outside the gene matches: 5. Germline V gives CDR1 GTSNPN, CDR2 SVGIG (reference sequence). CDR3 in DNA: TGTGCCTGGGGCAGCGGGAGGTTCTACAATGAGCAGTTCTTC. It yields the protein CAWGSGRFYNEQFF.

The chain has TRBV3-1 (or the pseudogene TRBV3-2) and TRBJ1-4, with 8 bases that match TRBD1. Germline V gene sequence: CDR1 LGHDT, CDR2 YNNKEL (reference sequence). Trimming removed 7 bases from V and 7 bases from J; junction bases left unmatched: 5. This CDR3 has 13 residues. CDR3 amino acids: CASKFRGLEKLFF. The CDR3, as DNA: TGTGCCAGCAAGTTCAGGGGGCTTGAAAAACTGTTTTTT.

The V and J genes are TRBV28 and TRBJ2-5; a weak D match, TRBD1 (5 bases). The V gene lost 6 bases and the J gene lost 2 bases, with 13 bases spanning the gap. This CDR3 has 14 residues. The V gene's germline CDR1 is MDHEN and CDR2 SYDVKM. Written as DNA, the CDR3 is TGTGCCAGCAGCTTCGACAGCTCACAAGAGACCCAGTACTTC. It specifies CASSFDSSQETQYF.

V is TRBV5-1 and J is TRBJ2-2; no clear D gene. Germline values: CDR1 SGHRS, CDR2 YFSETQ. The length of the CDR3 is 12 residues. Trimming pared 4 bases from V and 3 bases from J, leaving 4 bases between. The CDR3, as DNA: TGCGCCAGCAGCCTCGACACCGGGGAGCTGTTTTTT. As protein: CASSLDTGELFF.

The chain recombines TRBV7-2 with TRBJ1-1; D gene ambiguous. V shed 2 bases and J shed 1 base, with 11 bases lying between them. In germline, CDR1 is SGHTA, CDR2 FQGNSA. The CDR3 length is 15 residues. CDR3 DNA: TGTGCCAGCAGCTTAAGCGGGAGTACGAACACTGAAGCTTTCTTT. It yields the protein CASSLSGSTNTEAFF.

The chain links TRBV7-6 to TRBJ2-7; 14 bases are a match to TRBD2. The J segment lost 2 bases and the V segment lost 0 bases, leaving 3 bases of the junction unmatched. The germline CDR1 and CDR2 sequences are SGHVS and FNYEAQ. The CDR3 sequence is 17 residues long. CDR3 residues: CASSLAAGLAGAYEQYF. The DNA for the CDR3 is TGTGCCAGCAGCTTAGCCGCGGGACTAGCGGGAGCCTACGAGCAGTACTTC.

The count of this clone is one. The chain couples TRBV12-3 or TRBV12-4 to TRBJ2-4; tentatively, D is TRBD1 (6 bases). The CDR3 length is 13 residues. V dropped 11 bases and J dropped 8 bases, with 19 bases sitting between them. CDR3 sequence reads: CAVSAGERDIQYF. The CDR3, as DNA: TGTGCCGTTTCGGCAGGGGAGAGAGACATTCAGTACTTC.